Given below is one TCR beta chain in context. Its antigen is currently not known. The library was made by the immunoSEQ multiplex PCR assay. A mixture of 60 forward primers for TCR Vbeta segments and 13 reverse primers for TCR Jbeta segments was used in the multiplex PCR. A multiplex PCR assay on genomic DNA amplified the CDR3 region of rearranged TCR beta genes. The amplified TCR beta libraries were sequenced on the Illumina HiSeq System as 87-base-pair reads. The study's own analysis went as follows. In a later analysis, some 80 million unique TCR beta chains were counted across the roughly 670 repertoires, and roughly 10 million of these chains were shared by at least two donors. To remove PCR and sequencing errors, raw reads were error-corrected and collapsed into unique sequences using a nearest-neighbor algorithm that merged closely related sequences. To assign V, D and J gene segments, CDR3 sequences were aligned to IMGT reference sequences. For a sequence to be retained, a match of at least six nucleotides was required to both a V gene segment and a J gene segment. Rearrangements were called productive when the CDR3 lacked stop codons and stayed in frame with V and J; all others were non-productive. Following IMGT convention, CDR3 was defined as the stretch from the second conserved V-encoded cysteine up to the conserved J-encoded phenylalanine. Sequences without an unambiguous match to a single V gene segment were excluded from the earlier analysis of almost 600 of the donors. An earlier analysis of 500 to 700 of the donors classified V segments as functional when productive rearrangements were above 56.7% and as segregating when the standard deviation between donors was above 5%. A statistical classification framework was developed to diagnose cytomegalovirus status using the catalog of TCR beta chain sequences. In a later analysis, V and J genes were assigned by comparing TCR nucleotide sequences against IMGT/GENE-DB human TR gene sequences. In a later analysis, CDR3 sequences and most-parsimonious VDJ recombination scenarios were assigned using the TCRdist pipeline. In a later analysis, each TCR beta chain was defined by its CDR3 amino acid sequence together with its V-gene family, and reads without a unique V-gene family were excluded. In a later analysis, some 600 highly shared, low-generation-probability nucleotide sequences were removed to address suspected cross-contamination and a sequencing artifact. For each public chain, a later analysis derived a clonal expansion index from normalized ranks of inferred template counts within each repertoire. A later analysis computed generation probabilities with a VDJ recombination model fitted to out-of-frame rearrangements, and checked the results against IGoR. A later analysis scored TCR-TCR, TCR-HLA and TCR-CMV co-occurrence with hypergeometric tests, applying a repertoire-size bias correction to TCR pairs. A later analysis estimated false discovery rates by permuting HLA or CMV assignments 20 times. A later analysis grouped co-occurring TCRs with DBSCAN, adding TCRdist sequence similarity when clustering within HLA-allele-positive subsets. Co-occurrence clustering excluded repertoires with fewer than 30,000 or more than 120,000 public chains, plus five with anomalous nucleotide sharing. Entries here come from immuneACCESS through TCRdb and include only in-frame sequences with V and J called. Some clones fail to appear in such tables; in the studies checked, an unresolved V gene covers under half of the shortfall, and the cause of the remainder is unknown. The V and J calls and the clone size are those of that table, but D and trimming were determined from the DNA. The record for this sample contains 150,000 or so clones. The top ten constitute about 1.6% of the sample.

The cohort comprised 666 healthy bone marrow donors. At the time of sampling, every cohort member was nominally healthy, though immune exposures that went unrecorded were likely present. The donor was CMV seronegative and was included in the group of a few hundred seronegative cohort members. Every donor gave a peripheral blood sample, and the peripheral blood mononuclear cells from that sample were used for TCR beta sequencing. The Qiagen DNeasy Blood Extraction Kit was used to extract genomic DNA from the blood cell samples. The source of the sample is a study of cytomegalovirus exposure and HLA in healthy donors (TCRdb year 2017). For context, the study as a whole: According to an earlier analysis of 550 to 700 of the donors, some 180 million T cells yielded 117 million unique TCR beta sequences and about 300 Gb of sequence data. An early release that covered roughly 600 HLA-typed donors contained approximately 290 gigabases of sequencing data and some 87 million unique TCR sequences. The genetic ancestry cluster associated with self-reported Caucasian donors included approximately 85% of the roughly 400 genotyped donors. The study was designed to test whether signatures of past pathogen exposure could be identified by cataloging public T cell receptors. Using immunosequencing, the study profiled T cell repertoires from 500 to 800 subjects and related those repertoires to cytomegalovirus serostatus. Along with the approximately 700-subject first cohort, a separate validation cohort of over a hundred different subjects was used. To predict cytomegalovirus infection status, the study combined high-throughput TCR immunosequencing, statistical association of individual TCRs with disease status, and machine learning. To study patterns of TCR occurrence, a later analysis re-analyzed previously published TCR beta repertoires from 600 to 750 donors and added high-resolution HLA genotyping. The later analysis used no new phenotypic data to find candidate immune exposures, relying instead on TCR beta sequences and their occurrence across donors. An earlier analysis of roughly 580 of the donors used high-throughput TCR beta sequencing to judge whether each TCR beta V gene segment behaved as functional or pseudogenic. Donor age, sex, ethnicity and CMV serostatus were collected together with the repertoire data. A later genetic analysis took genome-wide SNP genotypes for about 60% of the roughly 670 donors and used that subset as a discovery cohort. All discovery cohort repertoires had been generated on a single sequencing platform. HLA typing covered class I and class II loci at four-digit resolution. The number of donors typed differed by locus, with about 629-630 for A, B, C, DRB1 and DQB1, 522 for DQA1, 600 to 610 for DPA1, and around 460 for DPB1. Because of strong linkage in the cohort, 4 to 6 DR-DQ haplotypes were treated as single units for association and clustering. Among 398 genotyped donors of the cohort, an average of about 240,000 unique TCR beta nucleotide sequences was sequenced per donor, of which roughly 17% were non-productive.

CDR1 and CDR2 (SNHLY, FYNNEI) derive from the germline V gene. There are 17 amino acids in the CDR3, from cysteine to phenylalanine inclusive. The sequence is cut down to CDR3 DNA, 51 bases in frame from base 1. From V the trimming removes 5 bases and from J it removes 0 bases, while the gene matches leave 10 bases of the junction unaccounted for. Study-wide findings and limitations: Some IMGT-functional V segments, including TRBV6-2 and TRBV6-3, could not be told apart with the 87-base-pair reads, so those segments were excluded. V-gene and J-gene trimming of TCR beta chains was associated with a missense DCLRE1C variant in a later genetic analysis, and the association was replicated in an independent cohort. At a false discovery rate of 0.05, a later analysis linked about 16,000 TCR beta sequences to specific HLA alleles. According to a later analysis, most CMV-associated TCR beta chains appeared to be HLA-restricted, and the HLA associations seemed to be driven largely by CMV exposure. A later genetic analysis reported fewer N-insertions in productive TCRs among donors in an Asian-associated ancestry cluster than the roughly 650-donor mean. In this cohort, only TCR beta chains were sequenced, and detectable features were limited by the absence of alpha or paired-chain data. Because counts were too low, about 18 rarely observed V segments, including chromosome 9 orphons, were excluded from the earlier analysis of several hundred of the donors. In a later analysis, several top co-occurrence clusters were reported to appear linked to parvovirus B19, influenza, CMV and Epstein-Barr virus. When HLA alleles, especially DR and DQ, strongly co-occurred, TCR associations were difficult to assign to individual alleles. A later analysis found that TCR association rates varied across HLA loci, with DRB1 alleles showing the most associated TCRs and HLA-C alleles the fewest. An earlier analysis of 587 of the donors showed that most TCR beta V segments appeared in productive rearrangements either about 87% or about 30% of the time, which broadly matched IMGT annotations. A few of the identified cytomegalovirus-associated TCR beta chains were confirmed in vitro to be specific for cytomegalovirus antigens. Cytomegalovirus status was reported to be diagnosed by the classifier with high specificity and sensitivity in both the original and validation cohorts. The only immune exposure information available for the cohort was CMV serostatus. Correlated functional status among segregating V segments might be attributable to linkage disequilibrium, but an unknown experimental factor could not be ruled out. A further reported finding was that TCR beta sequences accurately predicted the HLA-A and HLA-B alleles for most subjects in the first cohort. Roughly uniform sequencing depth across donors was assumed in presence/absence analyses, although this assumption may not hold. A cluster of highly shared sequence variants was judged likely to represent a technical artifact of the sequencing pipeline. In the study, approximately 150 TCR beta chains were listed as associated with cytomegalovirus. In a later analysis, HLA-associated TCR beta chains were found to be more clonally expanded and to have lower generation probabilities than equally common non-associated chains. HLA typing was unavailable for some donors at each locus, so association tests used only the typed subset. Across donors, most TCR sequences were observed very rarely, whereas some public TCRs were present in many individuals. The authors suggested that the approach could potentially be generalized to other disease states and immunological phenotypes.

The clonotype was recovered from a woman in her forties or fifties in good health and CMV-seronegative. Sequenced sample: PBMCs. The chain is made from TRBV2 and TRBJ1-1, and TRBD1 aligns with 9 junction nucleotides. The DNA reads as follows: TGTGCCAGCAGTCCCGGGACAGGGTTGAGCATGAACACTGAAGCTTTCTTT. Its protein product is CASSPGTGLSMNTEAFF.